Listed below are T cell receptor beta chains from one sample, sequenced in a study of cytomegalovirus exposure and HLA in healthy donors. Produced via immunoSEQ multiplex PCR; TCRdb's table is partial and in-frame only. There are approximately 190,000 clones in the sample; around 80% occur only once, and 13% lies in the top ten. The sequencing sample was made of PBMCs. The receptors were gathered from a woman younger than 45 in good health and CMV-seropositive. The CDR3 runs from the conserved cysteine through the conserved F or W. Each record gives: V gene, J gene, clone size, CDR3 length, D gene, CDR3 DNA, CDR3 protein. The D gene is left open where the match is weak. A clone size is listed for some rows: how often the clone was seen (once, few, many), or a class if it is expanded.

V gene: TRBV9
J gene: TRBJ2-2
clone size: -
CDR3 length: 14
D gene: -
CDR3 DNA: TGTGCCAGCAGCTCCGGGATTTCAACCGGGGAGCTGTTTTTT
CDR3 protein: CASSSGISTGELFF

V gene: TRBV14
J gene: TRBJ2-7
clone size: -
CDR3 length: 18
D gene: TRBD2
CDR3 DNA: TGTGCCAGCAGCCCCGGGGAGTGGCTAGCGGGAGGGCCGAGGGAGCAGTACTTC
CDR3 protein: CASSPGEWLAGGPREQYF

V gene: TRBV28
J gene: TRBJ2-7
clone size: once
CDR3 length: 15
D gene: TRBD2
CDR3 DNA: TGTGCCAGCAGATCAGAGCGGGAGTGGGTCTACGAGCAGTACTTC
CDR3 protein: CASRSEREWVYEQYF

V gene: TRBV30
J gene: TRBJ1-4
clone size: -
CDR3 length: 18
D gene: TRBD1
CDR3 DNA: TGTGCCTGGAAACGACTCCGGGACAGATCATTTACTAATGAAAAACTGTTTTTT
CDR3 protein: CAWKRLRDRSFTNEKLFF

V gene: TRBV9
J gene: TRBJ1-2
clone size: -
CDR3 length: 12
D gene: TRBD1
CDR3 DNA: TGTGCCAGCAGCACTCACAGGGGAGGCTACACCTTC
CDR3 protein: CASSTHRGGYTF

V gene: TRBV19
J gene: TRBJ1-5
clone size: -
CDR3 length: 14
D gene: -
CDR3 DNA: TGTGCCAGCTTCGACGAGGGCAGCAATCAGCCCCAGCATTTT
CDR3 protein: CASFDEGSNQPQHF

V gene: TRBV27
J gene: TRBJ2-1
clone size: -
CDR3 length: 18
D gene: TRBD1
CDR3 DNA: TGTGCCAGCAGTTTATGGGTGACAGGGACGAGCTCCTACAATGAGCAGTTCTTC
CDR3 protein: CASSLWVTGTSSYNEQFF

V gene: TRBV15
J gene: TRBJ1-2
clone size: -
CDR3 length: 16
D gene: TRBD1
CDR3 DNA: TGTGCCACCAGCAGGGGACAGGGATTGGTAGTAGGTGGCTACACCTTC
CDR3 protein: CATSRGQGLVVGGYTF

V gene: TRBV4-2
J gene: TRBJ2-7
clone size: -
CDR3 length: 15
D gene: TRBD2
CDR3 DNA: TGTGCCAGCAGCCACAGACTAGCGGGAACCTACGAGCAGTACTTC
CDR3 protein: CASSHRLAGTYEQYF

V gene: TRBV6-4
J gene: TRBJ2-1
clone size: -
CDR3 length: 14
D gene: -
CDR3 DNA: TGTGCCAGCAGTGAAGCTTCGGGGTTGGGAGAGCAGTTCTTC
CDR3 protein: CASSEASGLGEQFF

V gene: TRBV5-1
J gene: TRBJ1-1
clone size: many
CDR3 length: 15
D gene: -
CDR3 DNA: TGCGCCAGCAGCTTCGCGGGACTCAAGAACACTGAAGCTTTCTTT
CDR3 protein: CASSFAGLKNTEAFF

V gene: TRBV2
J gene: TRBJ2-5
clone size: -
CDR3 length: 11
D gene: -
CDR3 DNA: TGTGCCAGCAGTTCGAGTGGTACCCAGTACTTC
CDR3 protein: CASSSSGTQYF

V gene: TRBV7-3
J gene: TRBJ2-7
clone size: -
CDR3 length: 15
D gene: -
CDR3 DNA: TGTGCCAGCAGCTCCCAAGCGGGTGGTGCCTACGAGCAGTACTTC
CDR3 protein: CASSSQAGGAYEQYF

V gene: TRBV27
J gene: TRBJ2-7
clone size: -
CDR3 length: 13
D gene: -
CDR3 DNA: TGTGCCAGCAGTCGACTAGAAGTCTACGAGCAGTACTTC
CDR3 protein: CASSRLEVYEQYF

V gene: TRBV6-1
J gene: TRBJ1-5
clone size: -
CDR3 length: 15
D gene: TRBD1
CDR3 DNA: TGTGCCAGCAGGAGGGACAGGGAAACATATCAGCCCCAGCATTTT
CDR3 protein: CASRRDRETYQPQHF

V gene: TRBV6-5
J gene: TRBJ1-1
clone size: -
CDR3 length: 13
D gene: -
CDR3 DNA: TGTGCCAGCAAGCCGGGGTTTGTCACTGAAGCTTTCTTT
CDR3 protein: CASKPGFVTEAFF

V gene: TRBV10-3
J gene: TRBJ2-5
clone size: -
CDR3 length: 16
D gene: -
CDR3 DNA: TGTGCCATCAGGTCCTACAGGGACCGGACCCAAGAGACCCAGTACTTC
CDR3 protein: CAIRSYRDRTQETQYF

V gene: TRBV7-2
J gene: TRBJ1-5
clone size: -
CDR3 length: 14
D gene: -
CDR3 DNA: TGTGCCAGCAGCTTATATGGCGGCTATCAGCCCCAGCATTTT
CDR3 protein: CASSLYGGYQPQHF

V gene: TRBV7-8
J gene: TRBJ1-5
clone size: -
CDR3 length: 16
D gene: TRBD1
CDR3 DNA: TGTGCCAGCAGCCCGGGACAGGCAGAAGTACTTCAGCCCCAGCATTTT
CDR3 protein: CASSPGQAEVLQPQHF

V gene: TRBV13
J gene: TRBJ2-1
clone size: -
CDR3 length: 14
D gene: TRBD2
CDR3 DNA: TGTGCCAGCAAAGCGGGAGGGGCCCACAATGAGCAGTTCTTC
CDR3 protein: CASKAGGAHNEQFF

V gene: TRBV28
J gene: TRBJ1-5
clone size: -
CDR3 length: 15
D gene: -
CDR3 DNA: TGTGCCAGCAGGGGCGGGGGGCCGATCGGTCAGCCCCAGCATTTT
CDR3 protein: CASRGGGPIGQPQHF

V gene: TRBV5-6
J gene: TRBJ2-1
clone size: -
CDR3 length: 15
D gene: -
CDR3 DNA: TGTGCCAGCAAACTTTTTATGGGGGCCGGGAATGAGCAGTTCTTC
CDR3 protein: CASKLFMGAGNEQFF

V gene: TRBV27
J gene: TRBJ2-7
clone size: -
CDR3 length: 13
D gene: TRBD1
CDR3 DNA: TGTGCCAGCAGTTGGGACAGCTCCTACGAGCAGTACTTC
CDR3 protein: CASSWDSSYEQYF

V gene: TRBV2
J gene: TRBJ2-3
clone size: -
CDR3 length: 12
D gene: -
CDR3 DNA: TGTGCCAGCAGCCAGGGTTCTAGTACGCAGTATTTT
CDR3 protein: CASSQGSSTQYF

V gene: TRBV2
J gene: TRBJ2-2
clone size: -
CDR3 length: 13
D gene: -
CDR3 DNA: TGTGCCAGCAGTGAAACACACAACGGGGAGCTGTTTTTT
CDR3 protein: CASSETHNGELFF

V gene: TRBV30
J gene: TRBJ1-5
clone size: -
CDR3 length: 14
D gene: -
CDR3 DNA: TGTGCCTGGAGTGTGGGAGTAAGCAATCAGCCCCAGCATTTT
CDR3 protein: CAWSVGVSNQPQHF

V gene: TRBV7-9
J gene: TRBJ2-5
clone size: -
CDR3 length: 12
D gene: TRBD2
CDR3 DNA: TGTGCCAGCAGCTCTAGCGGGGAGACCCAGTACTTC
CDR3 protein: CASSSSGETQYF

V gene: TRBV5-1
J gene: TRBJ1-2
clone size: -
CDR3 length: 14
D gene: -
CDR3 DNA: TGCGCCAGCAGCTTGGCTGTCAGGGGAGTTGGCTACACCTTC
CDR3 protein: CASSLAVRGVGYTF

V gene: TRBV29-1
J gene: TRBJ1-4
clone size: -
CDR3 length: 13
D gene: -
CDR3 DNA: TGCAGCGTCCGAGGGTCTGCAGGCGAAAAACTGTTTTTT
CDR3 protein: CSVRGSAGEKLFF

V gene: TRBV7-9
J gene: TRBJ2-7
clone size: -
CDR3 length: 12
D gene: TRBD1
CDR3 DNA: TGTGCCAGCGGACAGGGCCCCTACGAGCAGTACTTC
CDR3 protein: CASGQGPYEQYF

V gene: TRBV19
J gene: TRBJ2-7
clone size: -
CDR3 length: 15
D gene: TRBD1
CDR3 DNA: TGTGCCAGTAGTTTACGACAGGGAGAGTCCTACGAGCAGTACTTC
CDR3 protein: CASSLRQGESYEQYF

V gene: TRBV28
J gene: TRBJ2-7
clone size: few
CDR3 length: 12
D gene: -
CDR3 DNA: TGTGCCAGCAGACAGGGTCCCTACGAGCAGTACTTC
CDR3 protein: CASRQGPYEQYF

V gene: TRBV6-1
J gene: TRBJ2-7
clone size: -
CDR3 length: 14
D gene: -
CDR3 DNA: TGTGCCAGCAGTGAACAGAGAGGGCGATACGAGCAGTACTTC
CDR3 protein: CASSEQRGRYEQYF

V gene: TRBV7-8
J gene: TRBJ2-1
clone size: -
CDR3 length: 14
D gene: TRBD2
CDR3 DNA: TGTGCCAGCAGCTTAGCGGGAGGGCCGTCTGAGCAGTTCTTC
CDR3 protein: CASSLAGGPSEQFF

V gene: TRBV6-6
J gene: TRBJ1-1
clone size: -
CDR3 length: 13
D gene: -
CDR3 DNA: TGTGCCAGCAGTTACTCGGGAGGCTCCTTAACTTTCTTT
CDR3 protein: CASSYSGGSLTFF

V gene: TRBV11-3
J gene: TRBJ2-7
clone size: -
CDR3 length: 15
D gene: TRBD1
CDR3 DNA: TGTGCCAGCAGCTTAGGGGGACAGGGTTCCTACGAGCAGTACTTC
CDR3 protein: CASSLGGQGSYEQYF

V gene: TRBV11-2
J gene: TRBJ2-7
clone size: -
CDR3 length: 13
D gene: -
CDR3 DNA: TGTGCCACCAGCCCCGATAGCTCCTACGAGCAGTACTTC
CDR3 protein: CATSPDSSYEQYF

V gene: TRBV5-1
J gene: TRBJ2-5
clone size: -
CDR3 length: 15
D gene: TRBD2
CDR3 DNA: TGCGCCAGCAGCTTGGGTGGAGGCGGGGGAGAGACCCAGTACTTC
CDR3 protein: CASSLGGGGGETQYF

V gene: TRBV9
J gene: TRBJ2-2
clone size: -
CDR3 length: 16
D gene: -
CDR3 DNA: TGTGCCAGCAGCGTAGAGGCAAGACTACCCACCGGGGAGCTGTTTTTT
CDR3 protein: CASSVEARLPTGELFF

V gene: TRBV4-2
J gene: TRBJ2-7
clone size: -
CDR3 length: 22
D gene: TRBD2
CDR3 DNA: TGTGCCAGCAGCCAATTTTCCCGTTCTAGCGGGGACACTGTTCCTTCCTCCTACGAGCAGTACTTC
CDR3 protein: CASSQFSRSSGDTVPSSYEQYF

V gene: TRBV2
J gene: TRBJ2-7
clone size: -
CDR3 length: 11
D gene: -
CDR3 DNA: TGTGCCAGCAGGCGAGACTACGAGCAGTACTTC
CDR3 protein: CASRRDYEQYF

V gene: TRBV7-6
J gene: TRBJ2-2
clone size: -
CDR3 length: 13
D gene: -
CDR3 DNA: TGTGCCAGCAGCTCAGGAGGGGTCCGGGAGCTGTTTTTT
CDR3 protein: CASSSGGVRELFF

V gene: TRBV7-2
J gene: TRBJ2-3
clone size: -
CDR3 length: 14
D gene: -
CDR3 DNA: TGTGCCAGCAGCTTAAGCGCTAGCACAGATACGCAGTATTTT
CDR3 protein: CASSLSASTDTQYF

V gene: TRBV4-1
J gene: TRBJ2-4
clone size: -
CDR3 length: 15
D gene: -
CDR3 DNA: TGCGCCAGCAGCCAACTGGGCCTAATAATGGACATTCAGTACTTC
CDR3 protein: CASSQLGLIMDIQYF

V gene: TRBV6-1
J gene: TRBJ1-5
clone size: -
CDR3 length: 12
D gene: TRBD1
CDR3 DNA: TGTGCCGGCCGGACAGGGGATCAGCCCCAGCATTTT
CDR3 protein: CAGRTGDQPQHF

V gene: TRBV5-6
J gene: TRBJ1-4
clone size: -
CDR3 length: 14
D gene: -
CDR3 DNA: TGTGCCAGCAGTTCGGGGTATTGGGATGAAAAACTGTTTTTT
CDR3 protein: CASSSGYWDEKLFF

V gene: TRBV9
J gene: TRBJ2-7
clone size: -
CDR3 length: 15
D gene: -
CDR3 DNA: TGTGCCAGCAGCGTTACCCCGACTTCAACCTACGAGCAGTACTTC
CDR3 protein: CASSVTPTSTYEQYF

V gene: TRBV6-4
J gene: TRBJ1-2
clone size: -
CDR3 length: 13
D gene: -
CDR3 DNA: TGTGCCAGCAGCCGCGGGACTCACTATGGCTACACCTTC
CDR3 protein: CASSRGTHYGYTF

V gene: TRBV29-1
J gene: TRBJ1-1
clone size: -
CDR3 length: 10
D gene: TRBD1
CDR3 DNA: TGCAGCGTGTCACAGGGGGGAGCTTTCTTT
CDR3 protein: CSVSQGGAFF

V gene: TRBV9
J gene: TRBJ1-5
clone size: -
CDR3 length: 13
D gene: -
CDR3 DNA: TGTGCCAGCAGCGTTGGAGACAATCAGCCCCAGCATTTT
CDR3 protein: CASSVGDNQPQHF

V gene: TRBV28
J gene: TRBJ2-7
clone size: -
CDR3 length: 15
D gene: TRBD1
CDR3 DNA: TGTGCCAGCAGCCCTGGGGGACAGAACTCCTACGAGCAGTACTTC
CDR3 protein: CASSPGGQNSYEQYF

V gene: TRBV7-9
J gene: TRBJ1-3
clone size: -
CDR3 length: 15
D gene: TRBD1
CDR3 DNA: TGTGCCAGCAGCCCAGACAGGGGCTCTGGAAACACCATATATTTT
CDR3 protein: CASSPDRGSGNTIYF

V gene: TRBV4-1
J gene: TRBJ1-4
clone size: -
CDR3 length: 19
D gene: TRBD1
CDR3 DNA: TGCGCCAGCAGCCTTCGGTCTGGACAGGGGCTTCCAACTAATGAAAAACTGTTTTTT
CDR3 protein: CASSLRSGQGLPTNEKLFF

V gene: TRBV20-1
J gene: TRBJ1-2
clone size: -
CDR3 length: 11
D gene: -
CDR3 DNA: TGCAGTACGACAGGCATCTATGGCTACACCTTC
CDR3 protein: CSTTGIYGYTF

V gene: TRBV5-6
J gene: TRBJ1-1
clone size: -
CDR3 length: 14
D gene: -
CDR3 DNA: TGTGCCAGCAGCAGAAACCGGGGGACCACTGAAGCTTTCTTT
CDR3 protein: CASSRNRGTTEAFF

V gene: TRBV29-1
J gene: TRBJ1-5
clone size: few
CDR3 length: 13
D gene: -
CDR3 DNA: TGCAGCGTTGGCGAGAATAGCAATCAGCCCCAGCATTTT
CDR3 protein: CSVGENSNQPQHF

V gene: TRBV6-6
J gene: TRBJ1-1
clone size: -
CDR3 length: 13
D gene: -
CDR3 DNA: TGTGCCAGCAGTTACTCAAGGGGTACTGAAGCTTTCTTT
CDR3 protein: CASSYSRGTEAFF

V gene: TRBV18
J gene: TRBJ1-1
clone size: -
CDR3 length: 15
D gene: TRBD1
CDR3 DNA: TGTGCCAGCTCATCCCTGGACAGGGGCGGGACTGAAGCTTTCTTT
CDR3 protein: CASSSLDRGGTEAFF